This T cell receptor beta chain was profiled in a study of CD8 T cells in ankylosing spondylitis. Overall study results and limits: According to the report, clones linked to the disease were significantly enriched in matched synovial fluid samples taken from ankylosing spondylitis patients.

Libraries for TCR beta were made by quantitative 5'-RACE with molecular barcodes. Each CDR3 protein gets one entry after TCRdb re-called the 5' RACE reads with MiXCR. The sample yields fewer than 200,000 distinct CDR3 sequences, 15% to 20% seen once. The CDR3 loop spans 13 amino acids. Germline V CDR1 and CDR2: DFQATT, SNEGSKA (reference sequence). V was clipped by 5 bases and J by 7 bases; unmatched bases: 10. This clonotype was found many times. The target antigen is unknown. The receptor's source is a male donor between 10 and 30 years old with ankylosing spondylitis or in good health (not recorded which). The material sequenced was blood, either unsorted or a sorted T cell fraction (not recorded which). The chain couples TRBV20-1 to TRBJ1-2, with TRBD1 matching over 7 bases. In nucleotides, the CDR3 is TGCAGTGCTCCAGGGGGAGGACGGAGTGGCTACACCTTC. As protein: CSAPGGGRSGYTF.